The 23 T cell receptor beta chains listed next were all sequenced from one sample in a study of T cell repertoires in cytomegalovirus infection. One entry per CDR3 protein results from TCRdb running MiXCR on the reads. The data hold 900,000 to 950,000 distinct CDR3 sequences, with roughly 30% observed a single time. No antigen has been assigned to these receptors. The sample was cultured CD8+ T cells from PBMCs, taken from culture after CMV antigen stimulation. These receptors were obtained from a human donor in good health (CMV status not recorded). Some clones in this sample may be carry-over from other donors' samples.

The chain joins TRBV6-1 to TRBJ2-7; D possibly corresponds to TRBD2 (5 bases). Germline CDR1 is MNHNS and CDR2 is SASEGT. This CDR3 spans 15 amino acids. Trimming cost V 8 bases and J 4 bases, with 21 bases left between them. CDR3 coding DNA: TGTGCCAGCCAAGGACTTTGGGGAGAAGGGTACGAGCAGTACTTC. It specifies CASQGLWGEGYEQYF.

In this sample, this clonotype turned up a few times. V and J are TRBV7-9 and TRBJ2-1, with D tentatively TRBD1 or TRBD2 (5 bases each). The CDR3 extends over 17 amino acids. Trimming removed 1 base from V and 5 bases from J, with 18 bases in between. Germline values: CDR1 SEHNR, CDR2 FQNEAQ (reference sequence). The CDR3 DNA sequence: TGTGCCAGCAGCTTAGTGGGGACCACCTCTGGCAACAATGAGCAGTTCTTC. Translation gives CASSLVGTTSGNNEQFF.

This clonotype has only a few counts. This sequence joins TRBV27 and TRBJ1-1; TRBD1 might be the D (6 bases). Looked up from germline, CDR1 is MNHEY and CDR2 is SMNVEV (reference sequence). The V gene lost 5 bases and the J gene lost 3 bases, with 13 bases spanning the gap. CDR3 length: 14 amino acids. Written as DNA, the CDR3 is TGTGCCAGCAGTATCACAGGGTTGGACACTGAAGCTTTCTTT. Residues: CASSITGLDTEAFF.

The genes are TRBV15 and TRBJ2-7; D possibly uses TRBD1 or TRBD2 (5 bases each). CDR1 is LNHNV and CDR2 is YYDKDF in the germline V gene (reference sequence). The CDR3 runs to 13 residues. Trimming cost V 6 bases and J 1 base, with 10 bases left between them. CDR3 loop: CATSEGSSYEQYF. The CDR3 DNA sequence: TGTGCCACCAGTGAGGGGTCTTCCTACGAGCAGTACTTC.

This chain's CDR3 is CASSQGTSTFYEQYV. The CDR3 DNA reads as TGCGCCAGCAGCCAAGGGACTAGTACTTTCTACGAGCAGTACGTC. The rearrangement uses TRBV4-1 and TRBJ2-7; 7 nucleotides match TRBD2. V shed 1 base, J shed 3 bases, and the junction held 6 bases outside the gene matches. This CDR3 is 15 amino acids long. CDR1 and CDR2 (germline): MGHRA, YSYEKL.

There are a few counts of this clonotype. The CDR3 DNA reads as TGTGCCAGCAGTCCGGCCCCAGCCTACGAGCAGTACGTC. It specifies CASSPAPAYEQYV. J is TRBJ2-7 and V is TRBV6-2 or TRBV6-3; D not certain. CDR3 length: 13 residues. Germline CDR1 is MNHEY and CDR2 is SVGEGT. V shed 5 bases and J shed 2 bases, with 10 bases lying between them.

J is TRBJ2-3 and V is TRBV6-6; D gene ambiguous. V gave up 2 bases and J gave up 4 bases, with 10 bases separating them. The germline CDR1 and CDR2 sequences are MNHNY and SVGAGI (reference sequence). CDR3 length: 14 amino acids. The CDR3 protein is CASSYVKGPDTQYF. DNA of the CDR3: TGTGCCAGCAGTTACGTGAAGGGTCCAGATACGCAGTATTTT.

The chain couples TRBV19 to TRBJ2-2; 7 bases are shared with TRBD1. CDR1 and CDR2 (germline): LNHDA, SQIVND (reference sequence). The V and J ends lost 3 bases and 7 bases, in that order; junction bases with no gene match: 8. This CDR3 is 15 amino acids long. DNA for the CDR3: TGTGCCAGTAGTATTTCCGGGACAGACTACGGGGAGCTGTTTTTT. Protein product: CASSISGTDYGELFF.

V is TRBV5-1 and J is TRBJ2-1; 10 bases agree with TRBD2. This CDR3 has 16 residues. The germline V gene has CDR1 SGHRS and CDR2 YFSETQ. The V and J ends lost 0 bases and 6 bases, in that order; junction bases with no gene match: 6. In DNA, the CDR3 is TGCGCCAGCAGCTTGGAGGGGGGACTAGCGTTCAATGAGCAGTTCTTC. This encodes CASSLEGGLAFNEQFF.

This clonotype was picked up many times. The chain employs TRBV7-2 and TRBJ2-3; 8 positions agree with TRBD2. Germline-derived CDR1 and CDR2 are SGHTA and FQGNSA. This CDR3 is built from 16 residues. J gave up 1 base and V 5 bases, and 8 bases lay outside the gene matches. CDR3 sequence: CASSPYGGAGTDTQYF. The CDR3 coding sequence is TGTGCCAGCAGCCCCTACGGGGGGGCCGGCACAGATACGCAGTATTTT.

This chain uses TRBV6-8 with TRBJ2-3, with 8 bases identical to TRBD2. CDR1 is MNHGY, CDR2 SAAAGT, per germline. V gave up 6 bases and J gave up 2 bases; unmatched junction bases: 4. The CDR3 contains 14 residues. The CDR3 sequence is CASRIAGTTDTQYF. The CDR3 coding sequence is TGTGCCAGCAGGATAGCGGGGACCACAGATACGCAGTATTTT.

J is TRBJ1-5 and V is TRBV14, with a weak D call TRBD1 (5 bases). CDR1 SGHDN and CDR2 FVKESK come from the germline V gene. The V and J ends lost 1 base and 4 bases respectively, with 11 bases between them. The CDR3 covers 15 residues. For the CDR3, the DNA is TGTGCCAGCAGCCAAGGCCGGGGCCCTAATCAGCCCCAGCATTTT. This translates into CASSQGRGPNQPQHF.

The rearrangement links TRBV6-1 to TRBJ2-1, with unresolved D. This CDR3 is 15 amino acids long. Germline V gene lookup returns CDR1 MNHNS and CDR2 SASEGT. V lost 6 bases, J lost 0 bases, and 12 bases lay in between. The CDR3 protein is CASSLLTRSYNEQFF. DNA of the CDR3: TGTGCCAGCAGCCTTTTAACCCGCTCCTACAATGAGCAGTTCTTC.

The CDR3 here is CATLVGESYGYTF. Written as DNA, the CDR3 is TGTGCTACCCTGGTAGGGGAAAGCTATGGCTACACCTTC. The chain joins TRBV19 to TRBJ1-2; possibly TRBD1 for D (5 bases). This CDR3 spans 13 amino acids. Germline V lookup: CDR1 LNHDA, CDR2 SQIVND (reference sequence).

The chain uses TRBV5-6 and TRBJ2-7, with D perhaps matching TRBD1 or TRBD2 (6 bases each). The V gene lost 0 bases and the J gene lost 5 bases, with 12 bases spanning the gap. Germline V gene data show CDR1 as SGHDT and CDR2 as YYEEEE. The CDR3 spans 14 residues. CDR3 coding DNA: TGTGCCAGCAGCTTGGTTCAGGGGAGGAACGAGCAGTACTTC. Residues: CASSLVQGRNEQYF.

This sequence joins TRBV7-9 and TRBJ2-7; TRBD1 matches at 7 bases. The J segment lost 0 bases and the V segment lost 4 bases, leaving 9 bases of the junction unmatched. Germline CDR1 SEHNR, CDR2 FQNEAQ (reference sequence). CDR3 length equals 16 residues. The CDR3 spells CASSSLETGHSYEQYF. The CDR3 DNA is TGTGCCAGCAGCTCCCTGGAGACAGGGCACTCCTACGAGCAGTACTTC.

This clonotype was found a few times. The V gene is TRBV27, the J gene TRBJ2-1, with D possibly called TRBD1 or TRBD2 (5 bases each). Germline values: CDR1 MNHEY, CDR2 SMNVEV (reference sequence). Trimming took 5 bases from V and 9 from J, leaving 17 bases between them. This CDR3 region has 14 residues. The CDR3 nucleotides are TGTGCCAGCAGTCCGGGGCAGGTATCAGCTGAGCAGTTCTTC. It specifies CASSPGQVSAEQFF.

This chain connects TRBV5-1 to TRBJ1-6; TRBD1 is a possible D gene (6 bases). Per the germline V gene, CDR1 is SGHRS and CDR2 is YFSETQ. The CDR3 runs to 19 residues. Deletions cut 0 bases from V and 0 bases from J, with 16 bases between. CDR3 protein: CASSLDGQGIGSYNSPLHF. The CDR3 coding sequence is TGCGCCAGCAGCTTGGATGGTCAGGGGATCGGCTCCTATAATTCACCCCTCCACTTT.

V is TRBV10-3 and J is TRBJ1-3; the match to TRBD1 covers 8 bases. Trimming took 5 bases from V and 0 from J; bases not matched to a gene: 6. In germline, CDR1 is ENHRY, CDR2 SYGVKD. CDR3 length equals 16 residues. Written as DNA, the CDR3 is TGTGCCATCAGTTTATGGACAGGGACCTCTGGAAACACCATATATTTT. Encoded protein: CAISLWTGTSGNTIYF.

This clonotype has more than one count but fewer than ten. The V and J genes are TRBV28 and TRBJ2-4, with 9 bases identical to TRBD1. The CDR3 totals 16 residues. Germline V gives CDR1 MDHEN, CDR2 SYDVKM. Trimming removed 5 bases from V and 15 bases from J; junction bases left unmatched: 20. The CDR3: CASSDERQGTGMIWYF. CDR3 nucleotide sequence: TGTGCCAGCAGTGACGAGCGTCAGGGGACAGGGATGATTTGGTACTTC.

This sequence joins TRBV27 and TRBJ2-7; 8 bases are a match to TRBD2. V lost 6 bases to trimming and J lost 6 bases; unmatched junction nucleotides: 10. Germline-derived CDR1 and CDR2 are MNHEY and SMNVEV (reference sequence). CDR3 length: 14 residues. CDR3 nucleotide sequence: TGTGCCAGCAGCCCCGGGGGGGCCCTCTCCGAGCAGTACGTC. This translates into CASSPGGALSEQYV.

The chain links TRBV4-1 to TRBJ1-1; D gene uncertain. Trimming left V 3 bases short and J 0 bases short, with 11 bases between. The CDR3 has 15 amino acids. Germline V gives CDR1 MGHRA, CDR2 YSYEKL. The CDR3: CASSHYLELNTEAFF. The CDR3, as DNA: TGCGCCAGCAGCCACTACCTAGAGCTGAACACTGAAGCTTTCTTT.

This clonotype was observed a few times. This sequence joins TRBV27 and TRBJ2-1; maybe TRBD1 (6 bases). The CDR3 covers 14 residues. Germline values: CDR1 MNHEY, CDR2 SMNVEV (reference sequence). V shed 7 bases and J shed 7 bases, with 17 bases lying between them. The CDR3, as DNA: TGTGCCAGCACCCTTACCAGGGGTCGGAATGAGCAGTTCTTC. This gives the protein CASTLTRGRNEQFF.